This T cell receptor (beta chain) was sequenced for a study of Graves' ophthalmopathy and Graves' hyperthyroidism. The wider study: Untreated patients at initial diagnosis provided peripheral blood.

V trimming: 5 bases; J trimming: 2 bases; junction bases outside the gene matches: 10. Germline values: CDR1 MGHDK, CDR2 SYGVNS. This CDR3 spans 16 amino acids. Enrollment excluded any patients with other autoimmune diseases, uncontrolled infections, pregnancy or lactation. Clinical symptoms, serum thyroxine, TRAb, thyroid ultrasound and orbital computed tomography formed the basis of diagnosis. CDR3 regions of TCR beta were amplified from RNA transcripts. HTBI primers were used in a first-round RT-PCR, which preceded a second-round multiplex PCR. One entry per CDR3 protein results from TCRdb running MiXCR on the multiplex PCR reads. The sample includes 650,000 to 800,000 distinct CDR3 sequences, roughly 39% of them seen just once.

The source is an adult man with Graves' ophthalmopathy. The V gene is TRBV25-1, the J gene TRBJ2-7; 9 bases match TRBD1. The sample comprised peripheral blood. The CDR3 DNA is TGTGCCAGCAGTATCCCAACCGGGACAGGGCCCTACGAGCAGTACTTC. Its translation: CASSIPTGTGPYEQYF.